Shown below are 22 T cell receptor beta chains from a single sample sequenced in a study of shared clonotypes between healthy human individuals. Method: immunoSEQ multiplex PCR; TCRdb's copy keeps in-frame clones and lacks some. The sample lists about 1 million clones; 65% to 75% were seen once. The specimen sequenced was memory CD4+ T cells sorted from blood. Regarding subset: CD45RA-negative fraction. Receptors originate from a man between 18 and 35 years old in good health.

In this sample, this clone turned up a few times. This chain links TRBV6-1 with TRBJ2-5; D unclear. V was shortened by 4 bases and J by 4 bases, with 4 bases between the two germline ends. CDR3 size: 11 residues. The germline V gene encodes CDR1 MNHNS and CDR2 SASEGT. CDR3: CASSAVETQYF. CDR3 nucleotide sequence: TGTGCCAGCAGTGCGGTAGAGACCCAGTACTTC.

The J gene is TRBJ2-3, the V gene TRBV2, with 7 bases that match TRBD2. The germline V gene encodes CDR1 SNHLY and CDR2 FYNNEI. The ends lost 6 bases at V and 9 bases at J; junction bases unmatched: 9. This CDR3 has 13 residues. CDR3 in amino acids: CASSLRSGETQYF. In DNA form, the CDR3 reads TGTGCCAGCAGCTTGAGGAGCGGGGAGACGCAGTATTTT. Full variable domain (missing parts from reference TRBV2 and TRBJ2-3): EPEVTQTPSHQVTQMGQEVILRCVPISNHLYFYWYRQILGQKVEFLVSFYNNEISEKSEIFDDQFSVERPDGSNFTLKIRSTKLEDSAMYFCASSLRSGETQYFGPGTRLTVL.

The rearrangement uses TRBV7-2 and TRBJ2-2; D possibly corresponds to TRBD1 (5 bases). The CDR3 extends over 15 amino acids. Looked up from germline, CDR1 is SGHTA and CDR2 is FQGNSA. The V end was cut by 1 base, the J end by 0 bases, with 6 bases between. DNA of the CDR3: TGTGCCAGCAGCTTAGGACAGACGAACACCGGGGAGCTGTTTTTT. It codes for CASSLGQTNTGELFF.

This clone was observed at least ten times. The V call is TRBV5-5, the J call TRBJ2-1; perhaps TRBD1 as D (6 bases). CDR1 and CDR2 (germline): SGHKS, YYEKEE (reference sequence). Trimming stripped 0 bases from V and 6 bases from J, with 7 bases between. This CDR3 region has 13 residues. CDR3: CASSLGTVNEQFF. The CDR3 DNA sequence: TGTGCCAGCAGCTTGGGGACAGTCAATGAGCAGTTCTTC. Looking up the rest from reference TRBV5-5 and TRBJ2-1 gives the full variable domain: DAGVTQSPTHLIKTRGQQVTLRCSPISGHKSVSWYQQVLGQGPQFIFQYYEKEERGRGNFPDRFSARQFPNYSSELNVNALLLGDSALYLCASSLGTVNEQFFGPGTRLTVL.

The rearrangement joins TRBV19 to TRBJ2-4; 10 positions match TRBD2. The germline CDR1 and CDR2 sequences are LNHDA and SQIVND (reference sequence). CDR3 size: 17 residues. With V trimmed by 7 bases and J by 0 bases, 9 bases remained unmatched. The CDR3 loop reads CASMVLAGDPAKNIQYF. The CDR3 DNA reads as TGTGCCAGTATGGTCCTAGCGGGAGATCCAGCCAAAAACATTCAGTACTTC.

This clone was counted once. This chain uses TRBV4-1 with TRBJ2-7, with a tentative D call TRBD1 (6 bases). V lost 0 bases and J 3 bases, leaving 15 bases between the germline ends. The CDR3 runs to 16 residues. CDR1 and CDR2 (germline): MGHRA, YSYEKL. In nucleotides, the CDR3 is TGCGCCAGCAGCCAAGAACCGGTACAGGGCCTCTACGAGCAGTACTTC. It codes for CASSQEPVQGLYEQYF.

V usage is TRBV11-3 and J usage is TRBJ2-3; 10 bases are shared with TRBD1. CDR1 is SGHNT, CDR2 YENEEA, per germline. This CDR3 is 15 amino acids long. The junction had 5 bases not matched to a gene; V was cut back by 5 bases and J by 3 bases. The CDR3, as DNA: TGTGCCAGCAGCAAGGACAGGGGGTCGACAGATACGCAGTATTTT. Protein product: CASSKDRGSTDTQYF. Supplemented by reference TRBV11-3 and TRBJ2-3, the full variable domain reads EAGVVQSPRYKIIEKKQPVAFWCNPISGHNTLYWYLQNLGQGPELLIRYENEEAVDDSQLPKDRFSAERLKGVDSTLKIQPAELGDSAVYLCASSKDRGSTDTQYFGPGTRLTVL.

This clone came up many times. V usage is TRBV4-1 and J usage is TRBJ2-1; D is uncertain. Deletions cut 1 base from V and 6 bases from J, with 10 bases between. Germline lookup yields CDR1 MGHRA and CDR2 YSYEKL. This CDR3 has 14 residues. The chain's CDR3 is CASSQVITANEQFF. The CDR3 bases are TGCGCCAGCAGCCAAGTAATCACAGCCAATGAGCAGTTCTTC.

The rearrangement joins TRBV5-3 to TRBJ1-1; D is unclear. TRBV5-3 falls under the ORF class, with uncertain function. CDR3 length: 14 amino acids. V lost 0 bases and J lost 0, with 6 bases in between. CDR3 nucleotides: TGTGCCAGAAGCTTGGGCCAGCTGAACACTGAAGCTTTCTTT. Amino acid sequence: CARSLGQLNTEAFF.

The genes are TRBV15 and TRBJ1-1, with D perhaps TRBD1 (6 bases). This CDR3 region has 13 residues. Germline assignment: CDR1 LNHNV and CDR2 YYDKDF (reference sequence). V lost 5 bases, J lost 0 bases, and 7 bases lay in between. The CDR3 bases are TGTGCCACCAGCGGACAGTTGAACACTGAAGCTTTCTTT. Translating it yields CATSGQLNTEAFF.

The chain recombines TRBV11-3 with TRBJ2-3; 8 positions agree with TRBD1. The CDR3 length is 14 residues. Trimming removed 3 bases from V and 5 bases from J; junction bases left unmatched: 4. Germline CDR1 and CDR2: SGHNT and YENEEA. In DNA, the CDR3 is TGTGCCAGCAGCTTTCAGGGGGCGGGAGATACGCAGTATTTT. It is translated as CASSFQGAGDTQYF.

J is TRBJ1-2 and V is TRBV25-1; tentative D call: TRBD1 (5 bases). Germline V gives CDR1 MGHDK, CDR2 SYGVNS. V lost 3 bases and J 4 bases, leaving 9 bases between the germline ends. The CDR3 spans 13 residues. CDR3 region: CASSEEGVYGYTF. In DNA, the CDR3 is TGTGCCAGCAGTGAGGAAGGGGTCTATGGCTACACCTTC.

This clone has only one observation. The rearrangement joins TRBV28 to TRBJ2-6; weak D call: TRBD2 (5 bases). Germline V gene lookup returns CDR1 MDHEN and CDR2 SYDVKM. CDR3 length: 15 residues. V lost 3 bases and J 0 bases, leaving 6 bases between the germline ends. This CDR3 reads CASSFAGSGANVLTF. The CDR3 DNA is TGTGCCAGCAGTTTTGCGGGCTCTGGGGCCAACGTCCTGACTTTC.

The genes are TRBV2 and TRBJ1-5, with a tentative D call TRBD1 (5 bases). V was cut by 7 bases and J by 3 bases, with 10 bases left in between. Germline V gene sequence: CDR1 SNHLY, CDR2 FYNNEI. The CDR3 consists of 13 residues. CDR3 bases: TGTGCCAGCAAAGGGGACTTCAATCAGCCCCAGCATTTT. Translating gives CASKGDFNQPQHF. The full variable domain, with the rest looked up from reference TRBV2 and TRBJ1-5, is EPEVTQTPSHQVTQMGQEVILRCVPISNHLYFYWYRQILGQKVEFLVSFYNNEISEKSEIFDDQFSVERPDGSNFTLKIRSTKLEDSAMYFCASKGDFNQPQHFGDGTRLSIL.

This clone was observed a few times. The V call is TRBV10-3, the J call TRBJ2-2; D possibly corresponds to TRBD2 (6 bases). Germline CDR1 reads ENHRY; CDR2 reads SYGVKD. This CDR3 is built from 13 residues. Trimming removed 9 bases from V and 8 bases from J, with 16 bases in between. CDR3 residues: CAIESPRGGELFF. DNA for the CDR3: TGTGCCATAGAGTCTCCCCGGGGGGGGGAGCTGTTTTTT.

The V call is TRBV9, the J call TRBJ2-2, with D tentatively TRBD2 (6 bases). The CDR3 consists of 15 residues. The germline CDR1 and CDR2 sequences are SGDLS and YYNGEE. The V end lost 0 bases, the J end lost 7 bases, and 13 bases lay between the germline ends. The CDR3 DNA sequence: TGTGCCAGCAGCGTAGATGGCGGGACGGTCGGGGAGCTGTTTTTT. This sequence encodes CASSVDGGTVGELFF.

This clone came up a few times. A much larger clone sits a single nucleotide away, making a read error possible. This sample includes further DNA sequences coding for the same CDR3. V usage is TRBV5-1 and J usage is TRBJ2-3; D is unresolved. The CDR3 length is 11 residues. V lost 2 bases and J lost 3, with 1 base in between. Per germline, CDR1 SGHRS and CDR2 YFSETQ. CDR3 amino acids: CASSFTDTQYF. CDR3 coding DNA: TGCGCCAGCAGCTTTACAGATACGCAGTATTTT.

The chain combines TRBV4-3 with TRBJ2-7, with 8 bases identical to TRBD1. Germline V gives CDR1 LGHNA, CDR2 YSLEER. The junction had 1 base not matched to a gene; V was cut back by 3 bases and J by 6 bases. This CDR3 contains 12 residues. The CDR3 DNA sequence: TGCGCCAGCAGCCACGACAGGGGCGAGCAGTACTTC. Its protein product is CASSHDRGEQYF.

The CDR3 loop reads CASSSGTGINEQFF. The CDR3 coding sequence is TGTGCCAGTAGTAGCGGGACAGGGATTAATGAGCAGTTCTTC. The chain uses TRBV19 and TRBJ2-1, with TRBD1 matching 9 bases. This CDR3 is built from 14 residues. The germline gives CDR1 LNHDA, CDR2 SQIVND (reference sequence). V dropped 4 bases and J dropped 7; count of bases not matched to a gene: 5.

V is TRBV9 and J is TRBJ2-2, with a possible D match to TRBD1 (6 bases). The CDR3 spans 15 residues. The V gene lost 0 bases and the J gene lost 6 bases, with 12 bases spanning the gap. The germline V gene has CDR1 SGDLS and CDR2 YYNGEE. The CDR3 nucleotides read TGTGCCAGCAGCGTAGGCCTCGAGGGGGCCGGGGAGCTGTTTTTT. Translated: CASSVGLEGAGELFF.

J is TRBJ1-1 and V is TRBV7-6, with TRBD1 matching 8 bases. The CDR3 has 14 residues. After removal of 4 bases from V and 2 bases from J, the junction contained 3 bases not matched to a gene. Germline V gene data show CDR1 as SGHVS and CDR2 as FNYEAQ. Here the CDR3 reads CASSSQGANTEAFF. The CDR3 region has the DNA TGTGCCAGCAGCTCCCAGGGGGCCAACACTGAAGCTTTCTTT.

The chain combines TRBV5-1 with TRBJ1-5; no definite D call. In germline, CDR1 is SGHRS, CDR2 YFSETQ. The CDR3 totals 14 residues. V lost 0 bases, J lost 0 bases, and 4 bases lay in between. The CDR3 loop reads CASSLESSNQPQHF. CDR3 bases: TGCGCCAGCAGCTTGGAGTCTAGCAATCAGCCCCAGCATTTT. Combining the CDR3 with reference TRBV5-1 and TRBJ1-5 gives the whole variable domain KAGVTQTPRYLIKTRGQQVTLSCSPISGHRSVSWYQQTPGQGLQFLFEYFSETQRNKGNFPGRFSGRQFSNSRSEMNVSTLELGDSALYLCASSLESSNQPQHFGDGTRLSIL.